These 14 T cell receptor beta chains were sequenced from one sample in a study of blood T cell repertoires in COVID-19 (dated by TCRdb to 2018 to 2021). Libraries were constructed by the immunoSEQ multiplex PCR assay. This is the immuneACCESS table as TCRdb keeps it, with only in-frame sequences that have V and J called. A part of the clones is gone; compared with another copy, unresolved V genes explain less than half, and the rest is unexplained. The sample has 90,000 to 120,000 clones on record, roughly 70% of them singletons. The ten largest clones take up about 1.8% of the sample. What was sequenced was peripheral blood. The receptors were gathered from a woman aged 40 to 49 with acute or convalescent COVID-19.

This chain uses TRBV7-9 with TRBJ2-1, with 7 bases that match TRBD2. The CDR3 spans 12 residues. The J segment lost 8 bases and the V segment lost 6 bases, leaving 4 bases of the junction unmatched. In germline, CDR1 is SEHNR, CDR2 FQNEAQ (reference sequence). CDR3 coding DNA: TGTGCCAGCAGGACCGCGGGAGATGAGCAGTTCTTC. It codes for CASRTAGDEQFF.

The J gene is TRBJ2-5, the V gene TRBV9, with D tentatively TRBD1 (6 bases). Trimming pared 0 bases from V and 4 bases from J, leaving 16 bases between. Germline CDR1 SGDLS, CDR2 YYNGEE. The CDR3 extends over 16 amino acids. CDR3 nucleotide sequence: TGTGCCAGCAGCGTAGGGGACACGGGTTCCGGAGAGACCCAGTACTTC. This gives the protein CASSVGDTGSGETQYF.

The chain joins TRBV2 to TRBJ1-2; D possibly corresponds to TRBD1 (6 bases). CDR1 is SNHLY and CDR2 is FYNNEI in the germline V gene. The CDR3 runs to 10 residues. V shed 9 bases and J shed 10 bases, with 12 bases lying between them. The CDR3 spells CARDSVFYTF. The CDR3 DNA sequence: TGTGCCAGGGACAGCGTTTTCTACACCTTC.

This clone was seen only a few times. V gene TRBV6-5 combines with J gene TRBJ2-1; no firm D call. The V and J ends lost 8 bases and 4 bases respectively, with 15 bases between them. This CDR3 has 14 amino acids. Germline V gives CDR1 MNHEY, CDR2 SVGAGI. In DNA, the CDR3 is TGTGCCAGCGGTTCTAGTGAGCAGTACAATGAGCAGTTCTTC. Amino acid sequence: CASGSSEQYNEQFF.

This clone was seen only once. The chain links TRBV19 to TRBJ1-6; D might be TRBD1 (6 bases). The CDR3 runs to 14 residues. CDR1 and CDR2 (germline): LNHDA, SQIVND (reference sequence). V lost 4 bases, J lost 6 bases, and 10 bases lay in between. Written as DNA, the CDR3 is TGTGCCAGTAGTAGGACAGCTGGTAATTCACCCCTCCACTTT. This sequence encodes CASSRTAGNSPLHF.

The rearrangement uses TRBV7-9 and TRBJ2-1; TRBD1 matches 7 bases. CDR1 is SEHNR, CDR2 FQNEAQ, per germline (reference sequence). V gave up 5 bases and J gave up 8 bases; unmatched junction bases: 3. This CDR3 comprises 12 residues. CDR3 coding DNA: TGTGCCAGCAGCCGTACAGGGGATGAGCAGTTCTTC. It codes for CASSRTGDEQFF.

The V call is TRBV4-1, the J call TRBJ2-5; 7 bases map to TRBD1. This CDR3 region has 16 residues. From germline, CDR1 is MGHRA and CDR2 YSYEKL. With V trimmed by 4 bases and J by 4 bases, 12 bases remained unmatched. CDR3 sequence (DNA): TGCGCCAGCAGCCCTTCTGGACAGGTATTGGGAGAGACCCAGTACTTC. Its translation: CASSPSGQVLGETQYF.

This sequence joins TRBV6-5 and TRBJ1-2, with a possible D match to TRBD1 (5 bases). Looked up from germline, CDR1 is MNHEY and CDR2 is SVGAGI. The length of the CDR3 is 14 residues. V was trimmed by 2 bases and J by 1 base, leaving 8 bases between them. The CDR3: CASSYDRNNYGYTF. CDR3 sequence (DNA): TGTGCCAGCAGTTACGACAGAAATAACTATGGCTACACCTTC.

This chain uses TRBV7-3 with TRBJ2-7; unclear D gene. The CDR3 totals 14 residues. Per the germline V gene, CDR1 is SGHTA and CDR2 is FQGTGA. Between the trimmed V and J ends, which lost 0 bases and 2 bases, there was a span of 8 bases. The chain's CDR3 is CASSLTPGPYEQYF. The CDR3 DNA sequence: TGTGCCAGCAGCTTAACTCCAGGCCCCTACGAGCAGTACTTC.

This chain joins TRBV19 and TRBJ1-5, with 10 bases matching TRBD1. The CDR3 is 18 residues long. The J segment lost 1 base and the V segment lost 3 bases, leaving 9 bases of the junction unmatched. The germline gives CDR1 LNHDA, CDR2 SQIVND (reference sequence). CDR3 bases: TGTGCCAGTAGTATTAGGGGACAGGGGACGATGAGCAATCAGCCCCAGCATTTT. This encodes CASSIRGQGTMSNQPQHF.

V usage is TRBV5-1 and J usage is TRBJ2-1, with a possible D match to TRBD2 (6 bases). Germline loops: CDR1 SGHRS, CDR2 YFSETQ. V lost 0 bases, J lost 5 bases, and 12 bases lay in between. This CDR3 is 15 amino acids long. CDR3 coding DNA: TGCGCCAGCAGCTTGGGAGGTGGCGGGGACAATGAGCAGTTCTTC. Translated: CASSLGGGGDNEQFF.

The chain combines TRBV6-6 with TRBJ1-5, with 8 bases lining up with TRBD1. The V and J ends lost 6 bases and 4 bases, in that order; junction bases with no gene match: 2. CDR1 is MNHNY, CDR2 SVGAGI, per germline (reference sequence). This CDR3 has 13 residues. The CDR3 protein is CASRRQGNQPQHF. The CDR3 coding sequence is TGTGCCAGCAGAAGACAGGGGAATCAGCCCCAGCATTTT.

The rearrangement joins TRBV19 to TRBJ1-2; 7 nucleotides agree with TRBD1. The CDR3 contains 13 residues. The germline CDR1 and CDR2 sequences are LNHDA and SQIVND (reference sequence). The V segment lost 6 bases and the J segment 5 bases; nucleotides outside the gene matches: 6. DNA for the CDR3: TGTGCCAGTAGCACAGGGGAGTTGTATGGCTACACCTTC. It encodes CASSTGELYGYTF.

V is TRBV11-3 and J is TRBJ2-2, with 7 bases fitting TRBD1. This CDR3 comprises 13 residues. Germline assignment: CDR1 SGHNT and CDR2 YENEEA. The V segment lost 5 bases and the J segment 4 bases; nucleotides outside the gene matches: 1. This CDR3 is CASSTGVTGELFF. The CDR3 DNA is TGTGCCAGCAGCACAGGGGTCACCGGGGAGCTGTTTTTT.